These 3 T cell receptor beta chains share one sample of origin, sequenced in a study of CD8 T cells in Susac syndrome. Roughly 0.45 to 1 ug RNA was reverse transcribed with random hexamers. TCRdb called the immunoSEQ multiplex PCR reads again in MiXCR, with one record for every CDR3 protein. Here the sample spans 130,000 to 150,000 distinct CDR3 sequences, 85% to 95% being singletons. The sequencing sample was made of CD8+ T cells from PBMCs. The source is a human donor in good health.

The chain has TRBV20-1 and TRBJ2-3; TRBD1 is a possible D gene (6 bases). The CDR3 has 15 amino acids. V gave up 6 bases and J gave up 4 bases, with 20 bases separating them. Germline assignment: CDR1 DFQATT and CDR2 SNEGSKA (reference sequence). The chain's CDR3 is CSAIPRTEFADTQYF. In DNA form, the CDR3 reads TGCAGTGCCATTCCCCGGACAGAATTCGCAGATACGCAGTATTTT.

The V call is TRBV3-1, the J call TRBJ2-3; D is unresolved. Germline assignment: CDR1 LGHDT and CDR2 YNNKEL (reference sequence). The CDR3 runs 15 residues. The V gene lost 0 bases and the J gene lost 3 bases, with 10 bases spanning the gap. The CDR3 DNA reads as TGTGCCAGCAGCCAAGATGGGGATTCGACAGATACGCAGTATTTT. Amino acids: CASSQDGDSTDTQYF.

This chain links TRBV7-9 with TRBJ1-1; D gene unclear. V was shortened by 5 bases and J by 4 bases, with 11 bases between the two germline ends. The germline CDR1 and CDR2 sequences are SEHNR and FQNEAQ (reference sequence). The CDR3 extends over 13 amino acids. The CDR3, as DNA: TGTGCCAGCAGCCTACCTGGTGTCACTGAAGCTTTCTTT. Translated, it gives CASSLPGVTEAFF.